The present TCR beta chain was sequenced within a study of blood T cell repertoires in COVID-19. V lost 3 bases, J lost 2 bases, and 6 bases lay in between. This CDR3 has 13 residues. Germline CDR1 is MDHEN and CDR2 is SYDVKM. The assay was immunoSEQ multiplex PCR, and TCRdb's table has in-frame clones only and misses some. Seen here are roughly 280,000 clones, 88% observed once, and the top ten hold about 11%. This clone occurred a few times. This specimen includes other DNA sequences encoding the same CDR3. The sample was peripheral blood. The receptor comes from a woman aged 25 to 39 with COVID-19, enrolled during active disease. The rearrangement uses TRBV28 and TRBJ2-3, with unresolved D. The CDR3 coding sequence is TGTGCCAGCAGTTTTTCCAACACAGATACGCAGTATTTT. Encoded protein: CASSFSNTDTQYF.